This TCR beta chain derives from a study of TIL therapy for anti-PD-1-resistant metastatic lung cancer. Study-wide background: Patients then received nivolumab; progressors got lymphodepletion, TIL and IL-2. Half of patients were current or former smokers. Study observations and caveats: Treatment-naive, never-smoker and oncogene-addicted patients were overrepresented in this highly selected cohort. Infused TIL clonotypes partially replaced the baseline blood repertoire, then decayed over months.

This sample's time point: pre-treatment sample, taken before nivolumab and TIL therapy. The immunoSEQ assay was v3. The table came from immunoSEQ multiplex PCR; TCRdb's copy has only in-frame clones and leaves some out. The top ten hold about 6.3% of the sample, which has about 60,000 clones, about 69% seen once. V was clipped by 5 bases and J by 2 bases, with 12 bases between them. This CDR3 has 14 residues. Germline CDR1 SGHNT, CDR2 YENEEA. This clone appeared a few times. What it recognizes is unknown. The V and J genes are TRBV11-3 and TRBJ1-1; D not resolved. Sequencing used blood, obtained at baseline. The sequence came from a person between 25 and 80 years old with non-small cell lung cancer. The CDR3 DNA is TGTGCCAGCAGCCCCGAGATGGGTAACACTGAAGCTTTCTTT. This gives the protein CASSPEMGNTEAFF.